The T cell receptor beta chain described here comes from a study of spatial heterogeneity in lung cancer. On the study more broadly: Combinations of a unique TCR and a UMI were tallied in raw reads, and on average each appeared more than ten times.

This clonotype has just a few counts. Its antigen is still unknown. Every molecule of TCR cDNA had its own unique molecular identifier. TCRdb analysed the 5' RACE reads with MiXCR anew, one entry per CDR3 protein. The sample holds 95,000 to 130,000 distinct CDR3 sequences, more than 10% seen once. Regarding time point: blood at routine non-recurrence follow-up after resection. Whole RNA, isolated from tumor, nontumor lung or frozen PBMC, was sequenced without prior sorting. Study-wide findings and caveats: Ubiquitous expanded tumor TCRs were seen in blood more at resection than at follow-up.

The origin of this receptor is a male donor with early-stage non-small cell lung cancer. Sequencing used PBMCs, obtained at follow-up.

The DNA of the CDR3 is TGCGCCAGCAGCGAAGCGGGGGGGTCCTACAATGAGCAGTTCTTC. Its protein is CASSEAGGSYNEQFF. This chain uses TRBV5-1 with TRBJ2-1; 10 bases align to TRBD2. This CDR3 is built from 15 residues. The V and J ends lost 4 bases and 1 base, in that order; junction bases with no gene match: 2. From germline, CDR1 is SGHRS and CDR2 YFSETQ.